The 13 T cell receptor beta chains in this list originate from one sample, sequenced in a study of CD8 T cells in ankylosing spondylitis. Study findings and constraints: Ankylosing spondylitis blood appeared to carry a characteristic TCR beta motif of eight or nine highly homologous variants.

TCRdb re-derived calls from the 5' RACE reads in MiXCR, one entry per CDR3 protein. The profile covers 650,000 to 800,000 distinct CDR3 sequences, with around 20% appearing a single time and about 19% taken by the ten largest. These receptors' antigens are unknown. Sequenced input: blood, either unsorted or a sorted T cell fraction (not recorded which). These receptors were obtained from a male donor with ankylosing spondylitis.

This chain uses TRBV13 with TRBJ2-5; 8 bases fit TRBD1. Trimming took 5 bases from V and 0 from J; bases not matched to a gene: 8. The germline V gene encodes CDR1 PRHDT and CDR2 FYEKMQ (reference sequence). The CDR3 loop spans 16 amino acids. The CDR3, as DNA: TGTGCCAGCAGCCTCCGACAGGGGAGAGACCAAGAGACCCAGTACTTC. As protein: CASSLRQGRDQETQYF.

This clonotype was seen more than once but under ten times. In DNA form, the CDR3 reads TGTGCCAGCTTTCGGTCCCTCAATCAGCCCCAGCATTTT. It specifies CASFRSLNQPQHF. The chain links TRBV28 to TRBJ1-5; D is ambiguous. The CDR3 totals 13 residues. V was trimmed by 8 bases and J by 3 bases, leaving 11 bases between them. Germline CDR1 and CDR2: MDHEN and SYDVKM.

In nucleotides, the CDR3 is TGTGCCAGCACTAACAGGGTTCCCTACGAGCAGTACTTC. Translated: CASTNRVPYEQYF. The rearrangement joins TRBV28 to TRBJ2-7; D possibly corresponds to TRBD1 (6 bases). V shed 7 bases and J shed 2 bases, with 12 bases lying between them. CDR3 length: 13 amino acids. The germline CDR1 and CDR2 sequences are MDHEN and SYDVKM. The full variable domain, with the rest looked up from reference TRBV28 and TRBJ2-7, is DVKVTQSSRYLVKRTGEKVFLECVQDMDHENMFWYRQDPGLGLRLIYFSYDVKMKEKGDIPEGYSVSREKKERFSLILESASTNQTSMYLCASTNRVPYEQYFGPGTRLTVT.

The table lists this clonotype with a few counts. The chain has TRBV24-1 and TRBJ2-1; D may be TRBD2 (5 bases). The CDR3 covers 13 residues. Deletions cut 4 bases from V and 15 bases from J, with 18 bases between. CDR1 and CDR2 from the germline V gene are KGHDR and SFDVKD. The CDR3 coding sequence is TGTGCCACCAGTGACCCCTGGACTTCCTTAGCGTTCTTC. Amino acid sequence: CATSDPWTSLAFF.

This chain connects TRBV12-3 or TRBV12-4 to TRBJ2-1; 12 bases are shared with TRBD2. CDR3 length: 15 residues. V dropped 6 bases and J dropped 6; count of bases not matched to a gene: 6. The CDR3 DNA is TGTGCCAGCAGATCCCTAGCGGGAGGGTCCAATGAGCAGTTCTTC. Translating gives CASRSLAGGSNEQFF.

This clonotype was seen a few times. The chain carries TRBV12-3 or TRBV12-4 and TRBJ1-1, with a weak D call TRBD1 (5 bases). Trimming stripped 3 bases from V and 1 base from J, with 18 bases between. The CDR3 extends over 17 amino acids. The CDR3 spells CASSFFLGGDANTEAFF. In DNA form, the CDR3 reads TGTGCCAGCAGTTTTTTTTTGGGGGGTGATGCGAACACTGAAGCTTTCTTT.

This clonotype was detected a few times. This chain uses TRBV6-6 with TRBJ1-1, with D hard to call. The germline V gene encodes CDR1 MNHNY and CDR2 SVGAGI (reference sequence). Trimming stripped 3 bases from V and 8 bases from J, with 10 bases between. This CDR3 spans 12 amino acids. CDR3 amino acids: CASSYWKDEAFF. CDR3 nucleotides: TGTGCCAGCAGTTATTGGAAGGACGAAGCTTTCTTT.

The sample holds a few counts of this clonotype. The chain carries TRBV29-1 and TRBJ1-1, with TRBD1 as a possible D gene (6 bases). Germline-derived CDR1 and CDR2 are SQVTM and ANQGSEA. CDR3 length: 11 residues. Trimming removed 6 bases from V and 4 bases from J, with 9 bases in between. For the CDR3, the DNA is TGCAGCGTGGGACAAGCCACTGAAGCTTTCTTT. Its translation: CSVGQATEAFF.

This clonotype was found a few times. This sequence joins TRBV9 and TRBJ1-6; D unclear. The length of the CDR3 is 13 residues. The germline V gene encodes CDR1 SGDLS and CDR2 YYNGEE. V was pared by 2 bases and J by 4 bases, with 4 bases between. The CDR3 sequence: CASSVIYNSPLHF. CDR3 in DNA: TGTGCCAGCAGCGTCATTTATAATTCACCCCTCCACTTT. Full variable domain (remainder filled in from reference TRBV9 and TRBJ1-6): DSGVTQTPKHLITATGQRVTLRCSPRSGDLSVYWYQQSLDQGLQFLIQYYNGEERAKGNILERFSAQQFPDLHSELNLSSLELGDSALYFCASSVIYNSPLHFGNGTRLTVT.

The chain links TRBV20-1 to TRBJ2-5; D gene unclear. Germline CDR1 DFQATT, CDR2 SNEGSKA (reference sequence). The germline V and J ends were trimmed by 4 bases and 10 bases, with 4 bases remaining between them. The CDR3 is made up of 8 amino acids. This CDR3 is CSAKRQYF. The DNA for the CDR3 is TGCAGTGCTAAGCGCCAGTACTTC.

This clonotype was picked up a small number of times. The chain joins TRBV6-2 or TRBV6-3 to TRBJ1-5; D ambiguous. Germline V gives CDR1 MNHEY, CDR2 SVGEGT. The CDR3 sequence is 14 residues long. Trimming cost V 2 bases and J 2 bases, with 7 bases left between them. The CDR3 here is CASSYPTRNQPQHF. Here the CDR3 DNA reads TGTGCCAGCAGTTACCCCACGCGCAATCAGCCCCAGCATTTT.

The chain uses TRBV29-1 and TRBJ2-7; the D gene is possibly TRBD2 (5 bases). This CDR3 has 12 amino acids. V shed 2 bases and J shed 8 bases, with 13 bases lying between them. Germline-derived CDR1 and CDR2 are SQVTM and ANQGSEA. CDR3 nucleotide sequence: TGCAGCGTTGAAAGACCGGGATTCCAGCAGTACTTC. Amino acids: CSVERPGFQQYF.

This chain connects TRBV29-1 to TRBJ1-4; D is unresolved. The germline V and J ends were trimmed by 0 bases and 5 bases, with 7 bases remaining between them. The CDR3 loop spans 13 amino acids. Germline CDR1 SQVTM, CDR2 ANQGSEA. Here the CDR3 reads CSVEDGSNEKLFF. The CDR3 coding sequence is TGCAGCGTTGAAGACGGAAGCAATGAAAAACTGTTTTTT.